Below, 12 T cell receptor beta chains from the same sample are listed, as sequenced in a study of Tregs in tolerant kidney transplant recipients. TCRdb's table, derived via immunoSEQ multiplex PCR, lists solely in-frame clones and lacks some. The sample includes 110,000 or so clones, roughly 93% of them seen just once. The specimen sequenced was CD4+ T cells from blood. The source of these receptors is a human donor in good health.

The rearrangement links TRBV27 to TRBJ1-3; tentative D call: TRBD1 (6 bases). The CDR3 has 16 amino acids. The V gene's germline CDR1 is MNHEY and CDR2 SMNVEV (reference sequence). V lost 2 bases and J lost 0, with 11 bases in between. In DNA form, the CDR3 reads TGTGCCAGCAGTTTAACAGGGATGAACTCTGGAAACACCATATATTTT. It translates to CASSLTGMNSGNTIYF.

The chain is built from TRBV9 and TRBJ1-4; 7 bases match TRBD1. CDR1 and CDR2 (germline): SGDLS, YYNGEE. The V gene end was trimmed by 4 bases and the J gene end by 4 bases; junction bases not matched to a gene: 4. The CDR3 sequence is 14 residues long. In nucleotides, the CDR3 is TGTGCCAGCAGCCAAGGGGGCAGTAATGAAAAACTGTTTTTT. Protein product: CASSQGGSNEKLFF.

The chain carries TRBV2 and TRBJ1-1; D call uncertain. Trimming shortened V by 8 bases and J by 0 bases, and 10 bases separated the two germline ends. This CDR3 region has 13 residues. Germline loops: CDR1 SNHLY, CDR2 FYNNEI. The CDR3 here is CASESGLNTEAFF. CDR3 sequence (DNA): TGTGCCAGCGAATCCGGTTTGAACACTGAAGCTTTCTTT.

Here the CDR3 DNA reads TGCGCCAGCAGCTTGCGGCTAGCGGGATACGAGCAGTACTTC. As protein: CASSLRLAGYEQYF. The V call is TRBV5-1, the J call TRBJ2-7; 9 nucleotides match TRBD2. The CDR3 has 14 amino acids. The ends lost 1 base at V and 4 bases at J; junction bases unmatched: 3. Germline assignment: CDR1 SGHRS and CDR2 YFSETQ.

This clone was observed a few times. The chain employs TRBV6-5 and TRBJ1-1; D uncertain. Germline assignment: CDR1 MNHEY and CDR2 SVGAGI. There are 14 residues in the CDR3. Trimming cost V 2 bases and J 4 bases, with 11 bases left between them. Here the CDR3 reads CASSYRLRPTEAFF. CDR3 nucleotides: TGTGCCAGCAGTTACAGGCTTCGCCCCACTGAAGCTTTCTTT.

This rearrangement joins TRBV2 to TRBJ2-3, with a tentative D call TRBD1 (6 bases). Trimming took 8 bases from V and 4 from J, leaving 13 bases between them. The CDR3 sequence is 13 residues long. CDR1 SNHLY and CDR2 FYNNEI come from the germline V gene. The CDR3 region has the DNA TGTGCCAGCCATGAGGGGGTTGCAGATACGCAGTATTTT. Translated: CASHEGVADTQYF.

V gene TRBV27 combines with J gene TRBJ2-1; 11 nucleotides line up with TRBD2. The CDR3 is 15 residues long. J was trimmed by 3 bases and V by 6 bases; bases with no gene match: 4. Looked up from germline, CDR1 is MNHEY and CDR2 is SMNVEV (reference sequence). CDR3 coding DNA: TGTGCCAGCAGACCCGGGACTAGCGGCTACAATGAGCAGTTCTTC. This gives the protein CASRPGTSGYNEQFF.

This chain connects TRBV6-5 to TRBJ1-3; D remains ambiguous. V was cut by 6 bases and J by 3 bases, with 15 bases left in between. Germline CDR1 is MNHEY and CDR2 is SVGAGI. The CDR3 is 15 residues long. The CDR3 loop reads CASSPRYPDGNTIYF. CDR3 sequence (DNA): TGTGCCAGCAGCCCCCGATACCCTGATGGAAACACCATATATTTT.

The chain joins TRBV5-1 to TRBJ1-1, with D perhaps matching TRBD1 (5 bases). The germline CDR1 and CDR2 sequences are SGHRS and YFSETQ. CDR3 size: 14 residues. The V end was cut by 0 bases, the J end by 4 bases, with 10 bases between. The CDR3 region is CASSLGGRVTEAFF. Written as DNA, the CDR3 is TGCGCCAGCAGCTTGGGGGGGAGAGTCACTGAAGCTTTCTTT.

J is TRBJ1-4 and V is TRBV10-3; D unresolved. Trimming shortened V by 6 bases and J by 7 bases, and 18 bases separated the two germline ends. This CDR3 is 15 amino acids long. Germline values: CDR1 ENHRY, CDR2 SYGVKD. Written as DNA, the CDR3 is TGTGCCATCAGGCCGTCCGGGGAGACCAGTGAAAAACTGTTTTTT. Translation gives CAIRPSGETSEKLFF.

The CDR3 region has the DNA TGTGCCATCAGTGAGTCGGACAGGGGTAAAAACATTCAGTACTTC. This gives the protein CAISESDRGKNIQYF. J is TRBJ2-4 and V is TRBV10-3; 9 bases agree with TRBD1. Trimming removed 0 bases from V and 4 bases from J; junction bases left unmatched: 1. The CDR3 sequence is 15 residues long. Germline V gene lookup returns CDR1 ENHRY and CDR2 SYGVKD.

V and J are TRBV7-8 and TRBJ1-1; TRBD1 aligns across 8 bases. CDR3 length: 14 amino acids. V dropped 3 bases and J dropped 2; count of bases not matched to a gene: 2. Looked up from germline, CDR1 is SGHVS and CDR2 is FQNEAQ. CDR3: CASSLTGVNTEAFF. The DNA for the CDR3 is TGTGCCAGCAGCTTGACAGGGGTTAACACTGAAGCTTTCTTT.